The T cell receptor beta chain described here comes from a study of cytomegalovirus exposure and HLA in healthy donors. Looking at the study overall: Previous work identified roughly 120 million unique TCR beta sequences from roughly 170 million T cells. Study results and caveats: Reported results showed that the classifier diagnosed cytomegalovirus status with high specificity and sensitivity. TCR beta V- and J-gene trimming, according to a later analysis, was linked to a missense DCLRE1C variant.

A remark on this clone: Its antigen is as yet unknown.

CDR1 SGHVS and CDR2 FQNEAQ come from the germline V gene. V gave up 1 base and J gave up 4 bases, with 14 bases separating them. CDR3 length: 16 amino acids. This PCR relied on a set of 60 Vbeta primers and 13 Jbeta primers. Sequencing used immunoSEQ multiplex PCR; TCRdb keeps in-frame clones, though not all of them. The table records about 260,000 clones, 84% of them present only once. The sample consisted of PBMCs. V usage is TRBV7-8 and J usage is TRBJ1-5; TRBD1 is a possible D gene (6 bases). The TCR originated in a woman between 35 and 50 years old in good health and CMV-seropositive. The CDR3 DNA is TGTGCCAGCAGCTTAGGAGGGGCAGGGGAGAATCAGCCCCAGCATTTT. The encoded protein is CASSLGGAGENQPQHF.